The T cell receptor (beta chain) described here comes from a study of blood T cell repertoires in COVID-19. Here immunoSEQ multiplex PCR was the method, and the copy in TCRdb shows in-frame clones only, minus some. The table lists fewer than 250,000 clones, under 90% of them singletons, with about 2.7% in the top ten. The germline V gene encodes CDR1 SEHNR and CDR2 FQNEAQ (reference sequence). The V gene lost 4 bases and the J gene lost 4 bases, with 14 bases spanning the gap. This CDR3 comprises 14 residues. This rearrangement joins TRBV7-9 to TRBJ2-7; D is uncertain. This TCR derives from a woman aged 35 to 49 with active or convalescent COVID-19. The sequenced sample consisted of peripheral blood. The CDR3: CASSSSATEYEQYF. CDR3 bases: TGTGCCAGCAGCTCTTCCGCGACTGAATACGAGCAGTACTTC.